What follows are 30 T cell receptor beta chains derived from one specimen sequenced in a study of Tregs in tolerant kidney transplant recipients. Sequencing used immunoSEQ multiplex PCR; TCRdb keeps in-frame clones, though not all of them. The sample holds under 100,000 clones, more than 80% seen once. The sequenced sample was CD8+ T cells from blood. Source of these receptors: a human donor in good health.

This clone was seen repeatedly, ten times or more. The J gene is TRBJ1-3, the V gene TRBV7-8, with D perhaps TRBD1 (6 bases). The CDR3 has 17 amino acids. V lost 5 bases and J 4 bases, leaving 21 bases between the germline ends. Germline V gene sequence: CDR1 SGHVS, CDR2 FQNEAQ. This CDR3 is CASSPPPGQRLGNTIYF. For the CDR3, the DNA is TGTGCCAGCAGCCCACCTCCAGGACAGCGTCTCGGAAACACCATATATTTT.

DNA for the CDR3: TGTGCCAGCAGAACAGCTAACTATGGCTACACCTTC. Protein: CASRTANYGYTF. This chain joins TRBV27 and TRBJ1-2; D is undetermined. V lost 6 bases, J lost 0 bases, and 5 bases lay in between. CDR1 is MNHEY, CDR2 SMNVEV, per germline (reference sequence). This CDR3 spans 12 amino acids.

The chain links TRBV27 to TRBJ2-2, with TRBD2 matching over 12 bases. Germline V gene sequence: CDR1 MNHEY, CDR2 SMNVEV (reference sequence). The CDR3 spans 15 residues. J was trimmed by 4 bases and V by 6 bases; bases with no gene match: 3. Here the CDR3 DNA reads TGTGCCAGCAGACTAGCGGGGGGACGCACCGGGGAGCTGTTTTTT. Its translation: CASRLAGGRTGELFF.

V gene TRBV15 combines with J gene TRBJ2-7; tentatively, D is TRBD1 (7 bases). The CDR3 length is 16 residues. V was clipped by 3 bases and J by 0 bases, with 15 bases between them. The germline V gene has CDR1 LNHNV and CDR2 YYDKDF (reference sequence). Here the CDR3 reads CATSRPQGGDSYEQYF. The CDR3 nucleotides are TGTGCCACCAGCAGGCCCCAGGGGGGCGACTCCTACGAGCAGTACTTC.

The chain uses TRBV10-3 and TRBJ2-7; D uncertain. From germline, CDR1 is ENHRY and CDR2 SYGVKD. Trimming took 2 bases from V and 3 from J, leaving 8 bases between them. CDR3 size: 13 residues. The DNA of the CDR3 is TGTGCCATCAGTGAGGGCGGTATCTACGAGCAGTACTTC. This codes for CAISEGGIYEQYF.

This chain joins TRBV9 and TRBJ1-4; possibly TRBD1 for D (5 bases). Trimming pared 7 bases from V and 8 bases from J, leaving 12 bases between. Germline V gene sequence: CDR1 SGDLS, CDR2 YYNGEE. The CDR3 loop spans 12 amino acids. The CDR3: CASGGAGEKLFF. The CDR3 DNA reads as TGTGCCAGCGGAGGGGCCGGAGAAAAACTGTTTTTT.

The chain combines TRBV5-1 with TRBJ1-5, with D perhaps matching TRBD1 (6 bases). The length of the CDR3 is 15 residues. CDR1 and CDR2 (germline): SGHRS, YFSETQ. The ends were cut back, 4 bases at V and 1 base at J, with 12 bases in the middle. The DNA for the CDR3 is TGCGCCAGCAGCCCGGTGGGGGCCAGCAATCAGCCCCAGCATTTT. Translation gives CASSPVGASNQPQHF.

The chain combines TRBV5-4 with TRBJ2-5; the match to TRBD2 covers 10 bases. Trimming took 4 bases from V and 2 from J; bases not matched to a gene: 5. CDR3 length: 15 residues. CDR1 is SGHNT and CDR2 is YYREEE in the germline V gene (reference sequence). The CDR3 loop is CASSGWTSGQETQYF. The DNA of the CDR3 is TGTGCCAGCAGCGGATGGACTAGCGGACAAGAGACCCAGTACTTC.

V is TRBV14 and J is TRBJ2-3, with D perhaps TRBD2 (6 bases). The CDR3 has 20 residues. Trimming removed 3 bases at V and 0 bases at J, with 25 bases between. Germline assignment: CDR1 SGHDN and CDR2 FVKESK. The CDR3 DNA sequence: TGTGCCAGCAGCCAGAGGGACTCAGGGACCTACCTCTTAAGCACAGATACGCAGTATTTT. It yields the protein CASSQRDSGTYLLSTDTQYF.

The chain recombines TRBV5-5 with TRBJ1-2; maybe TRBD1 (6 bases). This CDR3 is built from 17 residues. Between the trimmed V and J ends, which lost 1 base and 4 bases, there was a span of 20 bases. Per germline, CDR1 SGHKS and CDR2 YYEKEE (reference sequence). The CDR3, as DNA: TGTGCCAGCAGCTTGAGTACAGGGTTTCGTAAGGGCTATGGCTACACCTTC. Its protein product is CASSLSTGFRKGYGYTF.

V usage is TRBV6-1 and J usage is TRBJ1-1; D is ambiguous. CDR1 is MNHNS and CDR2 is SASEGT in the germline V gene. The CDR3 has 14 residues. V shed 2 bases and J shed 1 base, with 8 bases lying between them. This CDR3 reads CASSEYGENTEAFF. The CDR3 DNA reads TGTGCCAGCAGTGAATATGGGGAGAACACTGAAGCTTTCTTT.

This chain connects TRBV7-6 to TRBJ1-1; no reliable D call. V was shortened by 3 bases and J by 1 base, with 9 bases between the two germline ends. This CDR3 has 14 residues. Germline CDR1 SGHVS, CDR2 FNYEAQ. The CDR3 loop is CASSFPTPNTEAFF. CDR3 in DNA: TGTGCCAGCAGCTTCCCTACACCGAACACTGAAGCTTTCTTT.

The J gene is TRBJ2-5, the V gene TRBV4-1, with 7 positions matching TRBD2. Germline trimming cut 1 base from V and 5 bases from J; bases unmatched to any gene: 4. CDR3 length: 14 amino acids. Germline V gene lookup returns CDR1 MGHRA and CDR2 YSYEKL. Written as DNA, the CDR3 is TGCGCCAGCAGCCAAGTCCGGGAGGCGGAGACCCAGTACTTC. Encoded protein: CASSQVREAETQYF.

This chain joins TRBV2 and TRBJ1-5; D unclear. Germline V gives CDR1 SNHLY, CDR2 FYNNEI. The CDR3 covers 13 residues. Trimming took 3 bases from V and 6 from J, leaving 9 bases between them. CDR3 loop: CASSDPVSQPQHF. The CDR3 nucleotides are TGTGCCAGCAGTGACCCCGTCAGTCAGCCCCAGCATTTT.

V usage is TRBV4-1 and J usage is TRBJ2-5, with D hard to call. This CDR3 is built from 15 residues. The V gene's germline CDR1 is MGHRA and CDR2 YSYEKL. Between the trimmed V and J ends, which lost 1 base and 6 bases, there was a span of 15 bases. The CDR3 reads CASSQVFGSVKTQYF. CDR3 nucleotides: TGCGCCAGCAGCCAAGTCTTTGGATCGGTGAAGACCCAGTACTTC.

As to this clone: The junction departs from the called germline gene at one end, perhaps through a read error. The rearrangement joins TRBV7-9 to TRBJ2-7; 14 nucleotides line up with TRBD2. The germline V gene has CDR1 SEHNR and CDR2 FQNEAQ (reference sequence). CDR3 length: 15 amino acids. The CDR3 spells CASSSRLAGGLRAHF. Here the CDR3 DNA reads TGTGCCAGCAGCTCTAGACTAGCGGGAGGGTTACGAGCACACTTC.

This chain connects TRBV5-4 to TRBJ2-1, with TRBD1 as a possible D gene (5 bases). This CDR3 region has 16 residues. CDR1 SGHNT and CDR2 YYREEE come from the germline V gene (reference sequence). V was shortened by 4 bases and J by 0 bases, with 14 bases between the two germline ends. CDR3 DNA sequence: TGTGCCAGCAGCCTTCGCCCGACAGACTCCTACAATGAGCAGTTCTTC. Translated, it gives CASSLRPTDSYNEQFF.

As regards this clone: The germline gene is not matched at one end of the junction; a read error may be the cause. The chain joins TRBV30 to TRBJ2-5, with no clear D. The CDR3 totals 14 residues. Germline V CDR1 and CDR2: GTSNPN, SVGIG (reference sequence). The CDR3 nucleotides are TGTGCCTGGAGTGTACTTAGTCAGAAAGAGGCCCAGTACTTC. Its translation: CAWSVLSQKEAQYF.

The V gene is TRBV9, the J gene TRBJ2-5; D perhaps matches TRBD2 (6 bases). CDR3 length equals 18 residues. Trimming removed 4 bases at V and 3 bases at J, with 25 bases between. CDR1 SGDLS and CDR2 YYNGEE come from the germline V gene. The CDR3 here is CASSTSPGGFGAKETQYF. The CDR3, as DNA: TGTGCCAGCAGCACCTCCCCTGGGGGGTTCGGGGCCAAAGAGACCCAGTACTTC.

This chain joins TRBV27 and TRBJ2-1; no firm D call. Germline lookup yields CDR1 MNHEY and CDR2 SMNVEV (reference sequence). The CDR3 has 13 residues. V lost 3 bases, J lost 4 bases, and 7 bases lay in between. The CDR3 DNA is TGTGCCAGCAGTTTTCGACGATACAATGAGCAGTTCTTC. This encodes CASSFRRYNEQFF.

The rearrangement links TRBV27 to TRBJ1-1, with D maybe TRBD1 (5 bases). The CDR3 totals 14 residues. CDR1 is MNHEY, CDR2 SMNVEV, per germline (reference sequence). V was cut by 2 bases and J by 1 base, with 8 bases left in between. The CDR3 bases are TGTGCCAGCAGTTTACAGGGCGCGAACACTGAAGCTTTCTTT. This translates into CASSLQGANTEAFF.

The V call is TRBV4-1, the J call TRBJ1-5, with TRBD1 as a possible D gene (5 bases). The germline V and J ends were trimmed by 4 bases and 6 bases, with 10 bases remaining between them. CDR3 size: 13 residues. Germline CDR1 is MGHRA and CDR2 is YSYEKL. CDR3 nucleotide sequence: TGCGCCAGCAGCCCGGGGGGTAGTCAGCCCCAGCATTTT. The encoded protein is CASSPGGSQPQHF.

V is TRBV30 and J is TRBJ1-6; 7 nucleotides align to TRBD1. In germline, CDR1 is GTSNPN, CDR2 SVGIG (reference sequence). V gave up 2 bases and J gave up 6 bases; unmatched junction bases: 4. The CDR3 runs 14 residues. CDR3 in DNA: TGTGCCTGGAGTCTCGGACAGGTTAATTCACCCCTCCACTTT. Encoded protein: CAWSLGQVNSPLHF.

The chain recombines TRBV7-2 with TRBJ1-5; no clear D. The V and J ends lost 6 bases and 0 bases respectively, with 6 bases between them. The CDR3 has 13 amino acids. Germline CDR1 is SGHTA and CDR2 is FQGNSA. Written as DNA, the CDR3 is TGTGCCAGCAGATTATCTAGCAATCAGCCCCAGCATTTT. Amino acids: CASRLSSNQPQHF. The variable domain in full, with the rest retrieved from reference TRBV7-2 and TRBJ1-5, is GAGVSQSPSNKVTEKGKDVELRCDPISGHTALYWYRQSLGQGLEFLIYFQGNSAPDKSGLPSDRFSAERTGGSVSTLTIQRTQQEDSAVYLCASRLSSNQPQHFGDGTRLSIL.

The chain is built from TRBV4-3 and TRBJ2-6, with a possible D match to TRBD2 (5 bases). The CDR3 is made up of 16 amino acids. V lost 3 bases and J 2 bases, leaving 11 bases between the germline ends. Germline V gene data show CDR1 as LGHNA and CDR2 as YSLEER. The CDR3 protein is CASSQSSGTGANVLTF. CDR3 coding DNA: TGCGCCAGCAGCCAGAGTTCGGGGACTGGGGCCAACGTCCTGACTTTC.

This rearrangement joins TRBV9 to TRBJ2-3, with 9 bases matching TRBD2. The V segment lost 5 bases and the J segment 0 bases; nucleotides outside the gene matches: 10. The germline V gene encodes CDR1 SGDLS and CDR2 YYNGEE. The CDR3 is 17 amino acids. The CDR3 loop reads CASSLAGVVGSTDTQYF. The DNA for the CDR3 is TGTGCCAGCAGTTTAGCGGGGGTGGTGGGTAGCACAGATACGCAGTATTTT.

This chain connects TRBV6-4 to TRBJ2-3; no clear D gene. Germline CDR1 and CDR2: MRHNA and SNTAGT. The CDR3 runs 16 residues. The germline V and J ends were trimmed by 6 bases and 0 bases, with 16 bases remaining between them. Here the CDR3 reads CASSLRGFASTDTQYF. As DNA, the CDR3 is TGTGCCAGCAGCCTCCGTGGGTTTGCTAGCACAGATACGCAGTATTTT.

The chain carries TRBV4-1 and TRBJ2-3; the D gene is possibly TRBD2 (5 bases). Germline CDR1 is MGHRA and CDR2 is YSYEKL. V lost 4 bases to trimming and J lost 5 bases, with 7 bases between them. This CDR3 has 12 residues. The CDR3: CASSLSVDTQYF. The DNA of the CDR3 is TGCGCCAGCAGCCTTAGCGTAGATACGCAGTATTTT.

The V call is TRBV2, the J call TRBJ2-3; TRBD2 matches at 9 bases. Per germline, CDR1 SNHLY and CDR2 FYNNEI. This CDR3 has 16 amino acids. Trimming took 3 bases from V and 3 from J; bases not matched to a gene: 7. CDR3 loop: CASSDRRLAGTDTQYF. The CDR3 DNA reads TGTGCCAGCAGTGATAGGAGGCTAGCGGGAACAGATACGCAGTATTTT. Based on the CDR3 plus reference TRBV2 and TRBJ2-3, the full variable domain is EPEVTQTPSHQVTQMGQEVILRCVPISNHLYFYWYRQILGQKVEFLVSFYNNEISEKSEIFDDQFSVERPDGSNFTLKIRSTKLEDSAMYFCASSDRRLAGTDTQYFGPGTRLTVL.

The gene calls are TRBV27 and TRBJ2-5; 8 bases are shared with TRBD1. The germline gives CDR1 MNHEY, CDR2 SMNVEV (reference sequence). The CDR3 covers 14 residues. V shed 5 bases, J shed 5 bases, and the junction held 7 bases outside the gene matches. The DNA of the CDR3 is TGTGCCAGCAGTCAAGGGACAGGAGGGGAGACCCAGTACTTC. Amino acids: CASSQGTGGETQYF.